The 27 T cell receptor beta chains below all came from one sample that was sequenced in a study of blood T cells in healthy people across ages. A second PCR of roughly 7 to 11 cycles used a sample-barcoded 5' primer and a J-beta primer mix. TCRdb ran MiXCR on the 5' RACE reads and lists one entry per CDR3 protein. The sample records approximately 360,000 distinct CDR3 sequences, approximately 52% being singletons. The sequenced material came from blood. Every receptor here comes from a man aged 55 to 70 in good health.

Of note for this clonotype: Relative to the germline gene, one junction end is altered; a read error may explain this. The V call is TRBV5-1, the J call TRBJ2-5, with D hard to call. The length of the CDR3 is 15 residues. Per germline, CDR1 SGHRS and CDR2 YFSETQ. Here the CDR3 reads CVSSLDRPPVGTQYF. CDR3 DNA: TGCGTCAGCAGCTTGGATAGGCCTCCGGTCGGGACCCAGTACTTC.

V and J are TRBV7-3 and TRBJ2-7; TRBD1 matches 9 bases. This CDR3 comprises 16 residues. Trimming took 2 bases from V and 2 from J; bases not matched to a gene: 7. The germline gives CDR1 SGHTA, CDR2 FQGTGA. Written as DNA, the CDR3 is TGTGCCAGCAGCTTAGGGGGACAGGGCAGAGCCTACGAGCAGTACTTC. Translation gives CASSLGGQGRAYEQYF.

Only a few counts were recorded for this clonotype. V and J are TRBV10-3 and TRBJ2-7; 11 nucleotides line up with TRBD2. CDR1 is ENHRY and CDR2 is SYGVKD in the germline V gene. This CDR3 has 13 residues. The ends lost 11 bases at V and 4 bases at J; junction bases unmatched: 7. CDR3 sequence: CALGTSGGYEQYF. CDR3 DNA sequence: TGTGCCTTGGGGACTAGCGGAGGATACGAGCAGTACTTC.

The genes are TRBV20-1 and TRBJ1-1; tentatively, D is TRBD1 (5 bases). This CDR3 region has 15 residues. CDR1 and CDR2 (germline): DFQATT, SNEGSKA (reference sequence). V was clipped by 5 bases and J by 1 base, with 17 bases between them. CDR3 sequence (DNA): TGCAGTGCTTTTATATCGGGAAGGGGGAACACTGAAGCTTTCTTT. Its protein is CSAFISGRGNTEAFF.

This clonotype has a single count. This sequence joins TRBV20-1 and TRBJ2-7; D gene ambiguous. The tail of the sequence fits TRBJ2-5 better, so the J call may be wrong. Germline CDR1 DFQATT, CDR2 SNEGSKA (reference sequence). This CDR3 region has 11 residues. The CDR3 DNA is TGCAGTGCCCGTTTACAAGAGACCCAGTACTTC. Amino acids: CSARLQETQYF.

J is TRBJ2-1 and V is TRBV9; D unresolved. The CDR3 contains 14 residues. Germline V gives CDR1 SGDLS, CDR2 YYNGEE. Trimming removed 0 bases from V and 3 bases from J, with 7 bases in between. Here the CDR3 DNA reads TGTGCCAGCAGCGTAGACGGAAACTACAATGAGCAGTTCTTC. Translated, it gives CASSVDGNYNEQFF.

There are a few counts of this clonotype. The V call is TRBV27, the J call TRBJ2-4, with D perhaps assigned TRBD1 or TRBD2 (5 bases each). The tail of the sequence fits TRBJ2-7 better, so the J call may be wrong. The CDR3 length is 15 residues. Germline assignment: CDR1 MNHEY and CDR2 SMNVEV (reference sequence). The CDR3, as DNA: TGTGCCAGCAGTTTAGTCAGTACTAGGGGCCGCGAGCAGTACTTC. It is translated as CASSLVSTRGREQYF.

This clonotype was counted between two and nine times. The V and J genes are TRBV2 and TRBJ2-7; no firm D call. Germline V lookup: CDR1 SNHLY, CDR2 FYNNEI. The ends were cut back, 6 bases at V and 7 bases at J, with 10 bases in the middle. This CDR3 comprises 11 residues. CDR3 residues: CASRNGPEQYF. The CDR3 DNA sequence: TGTGCCAGCAGGAACGGTCCGGAGCAGTACTTC.

DNA for the CDR3: TGTGCCAGCAGCCAAGGGACTCCTGCGTCCTACGAGCAGTACTTC. This sequence encodes CASSQGTPASYEQYF. This sequence joins TRBV3-1 and TRBJ2-7; a possible D gene is TRBD2 (5 bases). Germline CDR1 is LGHDT and CDR2 is YNNKEL (reference sequence). Between the trimmed V and J ends, which lost 1 base and 1 base, there was a span of 11 bases. The CDR3 is made up of 15 amino acids.

Comment on this clonotype: The conserved closing phenylalanine or tryptophan is absent in this CDR3, likely reflecting a read error. The chain couples TRBV6-6 to TRBJ2-6, with D hard to call. The CDR3 totals 12 residues. Trimming stripped 5 bases from V and 6 bases from J, with 5 bases between. Germline CDR1 reads MNHNY; CDR2 reads SVGAGI (reference sequence). CDR3 in amino acids: CASSPMANVLTS. CDR3 in DNA: TGTGCCAGCAGTCCCATGGCCAACGTCCTGACTTCC.

The J gene is TRBJ1-1, the V gene TRBV6-6, with TRBD1 matching 8 bases. The germline gives CDR1 MNHNY, CDR2 SVGAGI (reference sequence). This CDR3 has 14 amino acids. J gave up 6 bases and V 6 bases, and 9 bases lay outside the gene matches. The CDR3: CASRAQGVNAEAFF. CDR3 DNA sequence: TGTGCCAGCAGAGCACAGGGGGTCAACGCTGAAGCTTTCTTT.

V gene TRBV7-2 combines with J gene TRBJ2-1; 12 nucleotides line up with TRBD2. The CDR3 extends over 16 amino acids. Germline V lookup: CDR1 SGHTA, CDR2 FQGNSA. The V segment lost 2 bases and the J segment 7 bases; nucleotides outside the gene matches: 6. CDR3 sequence: CASSLNPTSGRNEQFF. DNA for the CDR3: TGTGCCAGCAGCTTAAATCCGACTAGCGGGAGAAATGAGCAGTTCTTC.

This clonotype has only a few counts. The CDR3 DNA is TGTGCCAGCAGTTTCGGACTGAATTCACCCCTCCACTTT. Encoded protein: CASSFGLNSPLHF. The V call is TRBV12-3 or TRBV12-4, the J call TRBJ1-6; D is uncertain. With 3 bases removed from V and 7 bases from J, the gap between germline ends came to 7 bases. CDR3 length: 13 residues.

The V and J genes are TRBV7-3 and TRBJ2-5; 7 bases fit TRBD2. Per germline, CDR1 SGHTA and CDR2 FQGTGA. This CDR3 is built from 17 residues. With V trimmed by 5 bases and J by 2 bases, 14 bases remained unmatched. CDR3 sequence: CASSGRAGIGGQETQYF. Here the CDR3 DNA reads TGTGCCAGCAGCGGCAGAGCGGGAATCGGGGGACAAGAGACCCAGTACTTC.

The table lists this clonotype with a count of one. This chain joins TRBV14 and TRBJ2-4; D might be TRBD1 or TRBD2, each matching 5 bases. The germline gives CDR1 SGHDN, CDR2 FVKESK. The CDR3 runs 14 residues. Trimming pared 4 bases from V and 14 bases from J, leaving 21 bases between. The CDR3 protein is CASSPNRDASKEYF. CDR3 nucleotide sequence: TGTGCCAGCAGCCCTAACCGGGACGCCTCTAAAGAGTACTTC.

This clonotype showed up just a few times. The rearrangement links TRBV30 to TRBJ2-3; TRBD2 matches 8 bases. Trimming removed 3 bases from V and 6 bases from J; junction bases left unmatched: 11. This CDR3 spans 15 amino acids. Per germline, CDR1 GTSNPN and CDR2 SVGIG (reference sequence). The CDR3 is CAWRLAGSSPDTQYF. The CDR3 DNA reads TGTGCCTGGAGATTAGCGGGGTCCTCCCCCGATACGCAGTATTTT.

The sample holds a few counts of this clonotype. V is TRBV6-5 and J is TRBJ2-2; D call uncertain. The V gene lost 2 bases and the J gene lost 0 bases, with 10 bases spanning the gap. The CDR3 spans 16 residues. Germline assignment: CDR1 MNHEY and CDR2 SVGAGI. The CDR3 spells CASSYLTFSNTGELFF. The CDR3 nucleotides are TGTGCCAGCAGTTACCTCACTTTTTCGAACACCGGGGAGCTGTTTTTT.

The table lists this clonotype with a few counts. V is TRBV6-1 and J is TRBJ1-3, with D maybe TRBD1 (6 bases). Trimming cost V 6 bases and J 0 bases, with 27 bases left between them. The CDR3 contains 20 residues. The germline V gene encodes CDR1 MNHNS and CDR2 SASEGT. CDR3 in DNA: TGTGCCAGCAGCCGACGACCGCAAACAACAGGGACCACCTCTGGAAACACCATATATTTT. Protein sequence: CASSRRPQTTGTTSGNTIYF.

As to this clonotype: Compared with germline, one end of the junction differs, possibly owing to a read error. This chain links TRBV28 with TRBJ1-4; perhaps TRBD1 as D (6 bases). Germline V lookup: CDR1 MDHEN, CDR2 SYDVKM. The CDR3 sequence is 16 residues long. The CDR3 DNA follows: TGTGCCAGCAGTTTACTGGGGGCAGTAAGAGGTGAAAAACCGTTTTTT. Its translation is CASSLLGAVRGEKPFF.

This clonotype showed up just a few times. V and J are TRBV9 and TRBJ2-3, with D unresolved. Trimming removed 2 bases at V and 3 bases at J, with 13 bases between. Looked up from germline, CDR1 is SGDLS and CDR2 is YYNGEE. This CDR3 is 15 amino acids long. The DNA of the CDR3 is TGTGCCAGCAGCGTTGAAGGGTTGACGACAGATACGCAGTATTTT. Encoded protein: CASSVEGLTTDTQYF.

This chain joins TRBV4-3 and TRBJ2-1; D not resolved. The V and J ends lost 1 base and 4 bases respectively, with 8 bases between them. This CDR3 contains 14 residues. Looked up from germline, CDR1 is LGHNA and CDR2 is YSLEER. The CDR3 DNA reads as TGCGCCAGCAGCCAAGGGGTCCGATACAATGAGCAGTTCTTC. This sequence encodes CASSQGVRYNEQFF.

V usage is TRBV18 and J usage is TRBJ2-1; no clear D. V lost 2 bases to trimming and J lost 6 bases, with 8 bases between them. CDR1 is KGHSH, CDR2 LQKENI, per germline. This CDR3 region has 13 residues. The CDR3 DNA reads TGTGCCAGCTCACCAGGGCAAGGCAATGAGCAGTTCTTC. Protein sequence: CASSPGQGNEQFF. Full variable domain (missing parts from reference TRBV18 and TRBJ2-1): NAGVMQNPRHLVRRRGQEARLRCSPMKGHSHVYWYRQLPEEGLKFMVYLQKENIIDESGMPKERFSAEFPKEGPSILRIQQVVRGDSAAYFCASSPGQGNEQFFGPGTRLTVL.

This rearrangement joins TRBV20-1 to TRBJ1-1; 9 positions agree with TRBD1. With V trimmed by 0 bases and J by 5 bases, 7 bases remained unmatched. The CDR3 spans 15 residues. Germline V CDR1 and CDR2: DFQATT, SNEGSKA (reference sequence). DNA for the CDR3: TGCAGTGCTAGAGAAGGGACAGGGTTTGGGACTGAAGCTTTCTTT. Its protein is CSAREGTGFGTEAFF.

V usage is TRBV20-1 and J usage is TRBJ2-1; the D is unclear. Matching the DNA end better, TRBJ2-7 makes the J call doubtful. CDR1 is DFQATT, CDR2 SNEGSKA, per germline (reference sequence). This CDR3 spans 13 amino acids. CDR3 bases: TGCAGTGCTCCGAGCGCGAGGCCCAACGAGCAGTACTTC. Amino acids: CSAPSARPNEQYF.

The genes are TRBV24-1 and TRBJ2-3; D call uncertain. The CDR3 sequence is 16 residues long. Germline assignment: CDR1 KGHDR and CDR2 SFDVKD. Trimming left V 4 bases short and J 4 bases short, with 17 bases between. In DNA form, the CDR3 reads TGTGCCACCAGTGACCCCGGCTTGGTTTACGCAGATACGCAGTATTTT. It specifies CATSDPGLVYADTQYF.

Comment on this clonotype: The junction shows a germline mismatch at one end, possibly a read error. This sequence joins TRBV12-3 or TRBV12-4 and TRBJ1-1, with 7 bases lining up with TRBD1. This CDR3 has 15 residues. CDR3 sequence (DNA): TGTGCCAGCAGCCTCGCCCCGACAGGGAACGCTGAAGCTTTCTTT. It specifies CASSLAPTGNAEAFF.

The chain couples TRBV20-1 to TRBJ2-4; D is unresolved. Trimming stripped 5 bases from V and 1 base from J, with 9 bases between. The CDR3 is 13 amino acids. Germline CDR1 and CDR2: DFQATT and SNEGSKA (reference sequence). The CDR3 sequence is CSADPGAKNIQYF. CDR3 sequence (DNA): TGCAGTGCTGACCCTGGGGCCAAAAACATTCAGTACTTC.